This T cell receptor beta chain came from a study of CD8 T cells in ankylosing spondylitis. In its sample, this clonotype was seen a few times. The antigen is undetermined. Construction of TCR beta libraries was performed using quantitative 5'-RACE with molecular barcodes. TCRdb reanalysed the 5' RACE reads using MiXCR and keeps one entry per CDR3 protein. The sample yields about 750,000 distinct CDR3 sequences, around 19% seen once. Looked up from germline, CDR1 is KGHSH and CDR2 is LQKENI. V lost 8 bases, J lost 1 base, and 15 bases lay in between. This CDR3 region has 15 residues. The study's findings and limits: CD8+ disease-linked clones were present at relatively low frequencies in blood. Past research had described some motif variants in reactive arthritis synovial fluid and blood. The study identified a TCR beta motif of several highly homologous variants that appeared characteristic of ankylosing spondylitis blood.

The chain couples TRBV18 to TRBJ2-4; D perhaps matches TRBD2 (5 bases). This clonotype was obtained from a male donor with ankylosing spondylitis. Sequenced: blood, either unsorted or a sorted T cell fraction (not recorded which). This CDR3 reads CASSPPGSAKNIQYF. CDR3 sequence (DNA): TGTGCCAGCAGCCCTCCGGGGAGTGCCAAAAACATTCAGTACTTC. Full variable domain (rest looked up from reference TRBV18 and TRBJ2-4): NAGVMQNPRHLVRRRGQEARLRCSPMKGHSHVYWYRQLPEEGLKFMVYLQKENIIDESGMPKERFSAEFPKEGPSILRIQQVVRGDSAAYFCASSPPGSAKNIQYFGAGTRLSVL.